This T cell receptor beta chain was identified in a study of T cell responses to AZD1222 COVID-19 vaccine. Remarks on this clone: The target antigen is unknown.

Findings and caveats of the study: Of the AZD1222 recipients, only five or six were seropositive at baseline. Most donors were white British and more were female, and clonal diversity was possibly underestimated. Every sample of the repertoires postdated the peak T cell response.

Produced via immunoSEQ multiplex PCR; TCRdb's table is partial and in-frame only. The sample shows 100,000 to 130,000 clones, roughly 90% of them seen only once. The germline V gene encodes CDR1 ENHRY and CDR2 SYGVKD. The CDR3 extends over 13 amino acids. V lost 4 bases and J lost 5; bases outside the gene matches: 0. V and J are TRBV10-3 and TRBJ1-5; 9 bases align to TRBD1. The clonotype was recovered from an adult in good health. Sequenced here: peripheral blood, sampled on day 0 of AZD1222 vaccination. The CDR3 DNA reads as TGTGCCATCAGTGGGACAGGGGATCAGCCCCAGCATTTT. The encoded protein is CAISGTGDQPQHF.